These T cell receptor beta chains were read from a single sample in a study of T-cell reconstitution after alpha-beta-depleted transplantation in children. TCRdb fed the PCR reads into MiXCR, producing one record per CDR3 protein. The repertoire has about 110,000 distinct CDR3 sequences, more than 20% of them found once; the top ten carry 10%. Sample: PBMCs, mostly from graft donor cells, taken 180 days after TCRalphabeta/CD19-depleted stem cell transplant. The receptors shown here come from a male patient between 2 and 10 years old who had a stem cell transplant for chronic granulomatous disease, so the T cells may come from the graft donor. Both conserved end residues are trimmed from each CDR3. The order of the fields is J gene, V gene, CDR3 protein.

J gene: TRBJ2-5
V gene: TRBV5-1
CDR3 protein: ASSLPGEETQY

J gene: TRBJ2-1
V gene: TRBV3-1
CDR3 protein: ASSQDLLAGIDEQF

J gene: TRBJ2-2
V gene: TRBV7-7
CDR3 protein: ASSLGGGGELF

J gene: TRBJ2-1
V gene: TRBV20-1
CDR3 protein: SATGTSGTNEQF

J gene: TRBJ2-3
V gene: TRBV14
CDR3 protein: ASSHFGVTDTQY

J gene: TRBJ2-7
V gene: TRBV6-2/TRBV6-3
CDR3 protein: ASSVDRDFQQY

J gene: TRBJ2-5
V gene: TRBV29-1
CDR3 protein: SVKFDRGWETQY

J gene: TRBJ2-5
V gene: TRBV5-4
CDR3 protein: ASSLGYRGETQY

J gene: TRBJ2-4
V gene: TRBV20-1
CDR3 protein: SARDTGRAAKNIQY

J gene: TRBJ1-5
V gene: TRBV5-4
CDR3 protein: ASSLDPGTGYQPQH

J gene: TRBJ2-7
V gene: TRBV12-3/TRBV12-4
CDR3 protein: ASSLGRIEQY

J gene: TRBJ1-5
V gene: TRBV12-3/TRBV12-4
CDR3 protein: ASSVGQGTSNQPQH

J gene: TRBJ2-4
V gene: TRBV12-3/TRBV12-4
CDR3 protein: ASSPGGDIQY

J gene: TRBJ2-7
V gene: TRBV20-1
CDR3 protein: SARDRRAGGSYEQY

J gene: TRBJ2-2
V gene: TRBV10-3
CDR3 protein: AISESPGGPNTGELF

J gene: TRBJ2-7
V gene: TRBV18
CDR3 protein: ASPRGGTRKAGRDYEQY

J gene: TRBJ2-2
V gene: TRBV6-5
CDR3 protein: ASSRDRVVAGELF

J gene: TRBJ1-3
V gene: TRBV5-5
CDR3 protein: ASSLGASSGNTIY

J gene: TRBJ2-1
V gene: TRBV28
CDR3 protein: ASRPQGSIGEQF

J gene: TRBJ2-2
V gene: TRBV5-1
CDR3 protein: ASSYAGVGTGELF

J gene: TRBJ2-3
V gene: TRBV5-4
CDR3 protein: ASSADRVGSTDTQY

J gene: TRBJ1-2
V gene: TRBV5-1
CDR3 protein: ASSLVLSGGYT

J gene: TRBJ2-1
V gene: TRBV12-3/TRBV12-4
CDR3 protein: ASSPSRERFNEQF

J gene: TRBJ2-3
V gene: TRBV24-1
CDR3 protein: ATSDSATSTDTQY

J gene: TRBJ1-2
V gene: TRBV20-1
CDR3 protein: SARRAGLDYGYT

J gene: TRBJ2-1
V gene: TRBV7-9
CDR3 protein: ASSFNNEQF

J gene: TRBJ2-7
V gene: TRBV28
CDR3 protein: ASSLPGLESYEQY

J gene: TRBJ2-2
V gene: TRBV7-8
CDR3 protein: ASRTEASPGGELF

J gene: TRBJ1-1
V gene: TRBV20-1
CDR3 protein: GYLKNTEAF

J gene: TRBJ1-3
V gene: TRBV20-1
CDR3 protein: SVTRVVGNTIY

J gene: TRBJ2-3
V gene: TRBV6-1
CDR3 protein: ASSGLAGETDTQY

J gene: TRBJ2-1
V gene: TRBV30
CDR3 protein: AYMLAGGRNEQF

J gene: TRBJ2-1
V gene: TRBV20-1
CDR3 protein: SASQATGPYNEQF

J gene: TRBJ2-1
V gene: TRBV5-6
CDR3 protein: ASSSGLPGQF

J gene: TRBJ2-7
V gene: TRBV2
CDR3 protein: ASTTDRDSYEQY

J gene: TRBJ2-1
V gene: TRBV9
CDR3 protein: ASSVQLTRPRDYNEQF